Presented here are 4 T cell receptor beta chains from one specimen sequenced in a study of T cell repertoires in aging, cancer and after chemotherapy. Amplification of TCR beta used genomic DNA extracted from peripheral blood. TRB rearrangements spanning V, D and J were amplified using mixed TRB-A/B primers. MiXCR was run by TCRdb on the multiplex PCR reads, yielding one entry per CDR3 protein. The table shows 5,000 to 7,000 distinct CDR3 sequences, with 38% occurring only once. The sequencing sample was made of blood. The receptors shown here come from a human donor in good health.

CDR3 region: CASSFTSQPQHF. The CDR3 coding sequence is TGTGCCAGCAGTTTTACTTCGCAGCCCCAGCATTTT. V is TRBV27 and J is TRBJ1-5; D not resolved. V dropped 3 bases and J dropped 7 bases, with 7 bases sitting between them. The CDR3 is made up of 12 amino acids. CDR1 is MNHEY, CDR2 SMNVEV, per germline (reference sequence).

J is TRBJ2-7 and V is TRBV10-3, with 7 positions matching TRBD1. The CDR3 totals 15 residues. CDR1 ENHRY and CDR2 SYGVKD come from the germline V gene. J lost 3 bases, V lost 8 bases, and 13 bases had no gene match. CDR3 coding DNA: TGTGCCATCCGCCGTGACAGGGAATTAAACTACGAGCAGTACTTC. This sequence encodes CAIRRDRELNYEQYF.

The rearrangement joins TRBV18 to TRBJ1-2; 7 bases line up with TRBD1. CDR3 length: 17 residues. Germline assignment: CDR1 KGHSH and CDR2 LQKENI. V lost 2 bases to trimming and J lost 7 bases; unmatched junction nucleotides: 16. The CDR3 nucleotides read TGTGCCAGCTCACCAACGCCAACACAGGGGAAGGCAAGTGGCTACACCTTC. The encoded protein is CASSPTPTQGKASGYTF. The whole variable domain, filled in from reference TRBV18 and TRBJ1-2, reads NAGVMQNPRHLVRRRGQEARLRCSPMKGHSHVYWYRQLPEEGLKFMVYLQKENIIDESGMPKERFSAEFPKEGPSILRIQQVVRGDSAAYFCASSPTPTQGKASGYTFGSGTRLTVV.

The J gene is TRBJ2-1, the V gene TRBV6-1; TRBD2 aligns across 7 bases. The CDR3 runs to 15 residues. Germline CDR1 reads MNHNS; CDR2 reads SASEGT. V was pared by 5 bases and J by 4 bases, with 8 bases of the junction left unmatched. CDR3 bases: TGTGCCAGCAGTAGCGGGGCCTCGCTTTACAATGAGCAGTTCTTC. This gives the protein CASSSGASLYNEQFF.